Each of the 18 T cell receptor beta chains below was sequenced from the same sample in a study of T cell responses to AZD1222 COVID-19 vaccine. TCRdb keeps only in-frame clones here, not all; method: immunoSEQ multiplex PCR. The table lists some 190,000 clones, around 88% of them singletons, with around 8% in the top ten. The material sequenced was peripheral blood, taken on day 0 of AZD1222 vaccination. The receptors originated from an adult in good health.

The rearrangement joins TRBV5-6 to TRBJ2-3; 10 bases agree with TRBD2. Looked up from germline, CDR1 is SGHDT and CDR2 is YYEEEE. Trimming removed 3 bases from V and 0 bases from J; junction bases left unmatched: 4. CDR3 size: 16 residues. CDR3 sequence reads: CASSSSGGVSTDTQYF. DNA of the CDR3: TGTGCCAGCAGCTCGAGCGGGGGGGTTAGCACAGATACGCAGTATTTT.

The rearrangement joins TRBV3-1 (or the pseudogene TRBV3-2) to TRBJ2-7; 7 bases line up with TRBD1. This CDR3 is built from 12 residues. Per germline, CDR1 LGHDT and CDR2 YNNKEL (reference sequence). V shed 4 bases and J 5 bases; nucleotides not matched to a gene: 2. CDR3 nucleotide sequence: TGTGCCAGCAGCCGACAGGGAAACGAGCAGTACTTC. It translates to CASSRQGNEQYF.

This chain links TRBV30 with TRBJ1-2, with D unresolved. V gave up 2 bases and J gave up 0 bases, with 10 bases separating them. CDR1 and CDR2 from the germline V gene are GTSNPN and SVGIG (reference sequence). The length of the CDR3 is 14 residues. The DNA of the CDR3 is TGTGCCTGGAGTCAACAGCCCGCTAACTATGGCTACACCTTC. Translation gives CAWSQQPANYGYTF.

The chain has TRBV6-1 and TRBJ1-6, with 10 positions matching TRBD1. This CDR3 is built from 14 residues. V trimming: 6 bases; J trimming: 14 bases; junction bases outside the gene matches: 10. Germline lookup yields CDR1 MNHNS and CDR2 SASEGT. Written as DNA, the CDR3 is TGTGCCAGCAGGCCCACGGGACAGGGGTCAACCCTCCACTTT. Translating gives CASRPTGQGSTLHF.

The chain couples TRBV3-1 (or the pseudogene TRBV3-2) to TRBJ2-1, with 7 bases identical to TRBD2. The CDR3 consists of 16 residues. With 4 bases clipped from V and 0 bases from J, the junction kept 6 bases outside the gene matches. Germline CDR1 LGHDT, CDR2 YNNKEL (reference sequence). This CDR3 is CASSPGLLSSYNEQFF. CDR3 bases: TGTGCCAGCAGCCCGGGACTACTTAGCTCCTACAATGAGCAGTTCTTC.

The J gene is TRBJ2-4, the V gene TRBV21-1; TRBD1 is the table's D call and was not checked against the DNA. TRBV21-1 is a known pseudogene. The CDR3 length is 19 residues. DNA for the CDR3: TGTGCCAGCAGCAAAGGGGGTCCAGGGATCAGGGGAGTCAAAAACATTCAGTACTTC. It codes for CASSKGGPGIRGVKNIQYF.

V usage is TRBV5-1 and J usage is TRBJ2-2; 9 nucleotides match TRBD1. The CDR3 spans 16 residues. The trim removed 4 bases at V and 4 bases at J, leaving 8 bases unmatched. Germline CDR1 reads SGHRS; CDR2 reads YFSETQ. CDR3 sequence (DNA): TGCGCCAGCAGCCCACAGGGGGCCCAAGGCACCGGGGAGCTGTTTTTT. Encoded protein: CASSPQGAQGTGELFF.

This clone appeared once. The J gene is TRBJ2-5, the V gene TRBV11-2, with TRBD2 as a possible D gene (6 bases). V was trimmed by 8 bases and J by 3 bases, leaving 16 bases between them. The CDR3 extends over 14 amino acids. In germline, CDR1 is SGHAT, CDR2 FQNNGV. Here the CDR3 reads CASFKRATEETQYF. The CDR3 region has the DNA TGTGCCAGCTTTAAGCGGGCCACCGAAGAGACCCAGTACTTC.

J is TRBJ1-6 and V is TRBV12-3 or TRBV12-4; D not resolved. V lost 3 bases and J lost 4, with 4 bases in between. This CDR3 has 13 amino acids. The CDR3 loop is CASSLEYNSPLHF. The CDR3 DNA follows: TGTGCCAGCAGTTTGGAATATAATTCACCCCTCCACTTT.

The V call is TRBV7-2, the J call TRBJ1-1; TRBD1 aligns across 7 bases. V trimming: 5 bases; J trimming: 2 bases; junction bases outside the gene matches: 8. The CDR3 spans 15 residues. Germline CDR1 SGHTA, CDR2 FQGNSA. CDR3 sequence (DNA): TGTGCCAGCAGCGTAACAGGGGAGTTTAACACTGAAGCTTTCTTT. Amino acids: CASSVTGEFNTEAFF.

This rearrangement joins TRBV2 to TRBJ1-5; weak D call: TRBD1 (6 bases). The germline CDR1 and CDR2 sequences are SNHLY and FYNNEI. The V end was cut by 6 bases, the J end by 4 bases, with 13 bases between. The CDR3 length is 14 residues. The CDR3 here is CASSLRTENQPQHF. The CDR3 nucleotides are TGTGCCAGCAGCCTTAGGACAGAGAATCAGCCCCAGCATTTT.

On this clone itself: An end of the junction does not agree with germline; a read error may underlie this. This chain joins TRBV6-2 or TRBV6-3 and TRBJ1-2, with TRBD1 as a possible D gene (6 bases). Germline values: CDR1 MNHEY, CDR2 SVGEGT. The CDR3 has 14 amino acids. The CDR3 is CASSYLGGTYGYTF. As DNA, the CDR3 is TGTGCCAGCAGCTACTTAGGGGGGACTTATGGCTACACCTTC.

This clone has more than one count but fewer than ten. The chain carries TRBV3-1 (or the pseudogene TRBV3-2) and TRBJ2-2; 9 nucleotides match TRBD1. The ends lost 5 bases at V and 3 bases at J; junction bases unmatched: 4. Germline CDR1 LGHDT, CDR2 YNNKEL (reference sequence). The CDR3 runs to 15 residues. The CDR3 sequence is CASSRGTGYTGELFF. For the CDR3, the DNA is TGTGCCAGCAGCAGGGGGACAGGGTACACCGGGGAGCTGTTTTTT.

This rearrangement joins TRBV2 to TRBJ1-4; weak D call: TRBD1 (6 bases). The germline CDR1 and CDR2 sequences are SNHLY and FYNNEI. The CDR3 is 14 residues long. V was pared by 3 bases and J by 8 bases, with 13 bases between. The CDR3 DNA follows: TGTGCCAGCAGTGAGCAGGGGCCAGGGGAAAAACTGTTTTTT. This codes for CASSEQGPGEKLFF.

This chain connects TRBV28 to TRBJ1-1; D may be TRBD1 (6 bases). The length of the CDR3 is 15 residues. V lost 5 bases, J lost 3 bases, and 16 bases lay in between. Germline loops: CDR1 MDHEN, CDR2 SYDVKM. The CDR3 DNA is TGTGCCAGCAGTCAAAACAGGGTCTCGTACACTGAAGCTTTCTTT. It codes for CASSQNRVSYTEAFF.

V usage is TRBV6-5 and J usage is TRBJ1-1; the match to TRBD1 covers 8 bases. CDR1 and CDR2 from the germline V gene are MNHEY and SVGAGI. The J segment lost 5 bases and the V segment lost 4 bases, leaving 3 bases of the junction unmatched. The CDR3 covers 13 residues. CDR3 in amino acids: CASSLDRETEAFF. CDR3 coding DNA: TGTGCCAGCAGTTTGGACAGGGAGACTGAAGCTTTCTTT.

This sequence joins TRBV19 and TRBJ2-2; TRBD1 might be the D (6 bases). Per germline, CDR1 LNHDA and CDR2 SQIVND (reference sequence). Between the trimmed V and J ends, which lost 8 bases and 3 bases, there was a span of 19 bases. CDR3 length equals 16 residues. CDR3 amino acids: CASSGTPRKDTGELFF. In DNA, the CDR3 is TGTGCCAGTTCCGGGACACCCAGGAAGGACACCGGGGAGCTGTTTTTT.

This sequence joins TRBV27 and TRBJ2-3; weak D call: TRBD2 (6 bases). The CDR3 is 14 amino acids. CDR1 and CDR2 (germline): MNHEY, SMNVEV (reference sequence). V lost 6 bases, J lost 6 bases, and 16 bases lay in between. This CDR3 reads CASRKEGLMDTQYF. The CDR3 bases are TGTGCCAGCAGAAAGGAGGGGTTGATGGATACGCAGTATTTT.